This entry describes one T cell receptor (beta chain). The target antigen is unknown. CDR3 length: 16 amino acids. The V gene end was trimmed by 0 bases and the J gene end by 2 bases; junction bases not matched to a gene: 3. CDR1 SGHTA and CDR2 FQGNSA come from the germline V gene. This sample was taken from a study of T cell responses to AZD1222 COVID-19 vaccine. Clones were sequenced by immunoSEQ multiplex PCR, and TCRdb holds only the in-frame ones, with some missing. Here the sample spans 160,000 or so clones, about 87% being singletons. The study, taken as a whole, reports: CD4 TCRs linked to vaccination spanned spike, dominating at 160-218 and 743-854.

This TCR came from an adult who received the AZD1222 COVID-19 vaccine. This specimen consisted of peripheral blood, obtained 28 days after the second AZD1222 dose. The rearrangement uses TRBV7-2 and TRBJ2-2, with 7 bases that match TRBD2. The CDR3 nucleotides are TGTGCCAGCAGCTTAGCGCCAGCGGGAAACACCGGGGAGCTGTTTTTT. As protein: CASSLAPAGNTGELFF.